The entry below describes one T cell receptor (beta chain). What it recognizes is unknown. This entry belongs to a study of blood T cells in healthy people across ages. The germline V gene has CDR1 SNHLY and CDR2 FYNNEI. The CDR3 is 13 amino acids. V was cut by 2 bases and J by 11 bases, with 15 bases left in between. Study findings and constraints: TCR beta diversity was tightly associated with the proportion of naive T cells.

Primed by a sample-barcoded 5' primer and a J-beta primer mix, a second PCR proceeded for 7 to 11 cycles. TCRdb reprocessed the 5' RACE reads with MiXCR, giving one entry per CDR3 protein. The table lists 650,000 to 1,000,000 distinct CDR3 sequences, under 40% of them singletons, with 10% to 15% in the top ten. Sample: blood. The chain is built from TRBV2 and TRBJ1-1, with D perhaps TRBD1 (5 bases). This receptor was obtained from a young man in good health. In DNA form, the CDR3 reads TGTGCCAGCAGTGAACTGGCCCCTAAGGGGGCTTTCTTT. Translation: CASSELAPKGAFF.